What follows are 23 T cell receptor beta chains derived from one specimen sequenced in a study of cytomegalovirus exposure and HLA in healthy donors. In the PCR, 60 Vbeta and 13 Jbeta primers were used. Generated by immunoSEQ multiplex PCR, the TCRdb table keeps only in-frame clones and is missing some. The sample lists around 180,000 clones, over 70% seen once, with approximately 2% in the top ten. The sample taken for sequencing was PBMCs. These receptors came from a woman younger than 30 in good health and CMV-seropositive.

The chain employs TRBV7-2 and TRBJ2-1; D not resolved. Germline V gene data show CDR1 as SGHTA and CDR2 as FQGNSA. Trimming stripped 4 bases from V and 3 bases from J, with 25 bases between. This CDR3 is built from 19 residues. The CDR3 sequence: CASSYDGRSSSRRYNEQFF. As DNA, the CDR3 is TGTGCCAGCAGCTACGACGGCAGATCCTCTAGTAGACGCTACAATGAGCAGTTCTTC. The full variable domain, its missing parts supplied by reference TRBV7-2 and TRBJ2-1, is GAGVSQSPSNKVTEKGKDVELRCDPISGHTALYWYRQSLGQGLEFLIYFQGNSAPDKSGLPSDRFSAERTGGSVSTLTIQRTQQEDSAVYLCASSYDGRSSSRRYNEQFFGPGTRLTVL.

This rearrangement joins TRBV6-1 to TRBJ2-7, with a tentative D call TRBD2 (5 bases). Germline assignment: CDR1 MNHNS and CDR2 SASEGT. The CDR3 is made up of 14 amino acids. V lost 3 bases and J lost 0, with 9 bases in between. In nucleotides, the CDR3 is TGTGCCAGCAGTGATAGAGGGTTCTCCTACGAGCAGTACGTC. It translates to CASSDRGFSYEQYV.

V usage is TRBV6-5 and J usage is TRBJ2-7, with 8 bases that match TRBD2. V lost 7 bases and J lost 1; bases outside the gene matches: 9. The CDR3 is 15 amino acids. Germline V gene data show CDR1 as MNHEY and CDR2 as SVGAGI. DNA for the CDR3: TGTGCCAGCACCGGGACTAGAACTGTTTCCTACGAGCAGTACTTC. The encoded protein is CASTGTRTVSYEQYF.

The chain recombines TRBV30 with TRBJ1-2; 9 bases fit TRBD1. The germline CDR1 and CDR2 sequences are GTSNPN and SVGIG (reference sequence). The CDR3 consists of 15 residues. With V trimmed by 3 bases and J by 8 bases, 13 bases remained unmatched. CDR3: CAWSLKLGTGFGYTF. In DNA, the CDR3 is TGTGCCTGGAGCCTTAAGTTAGGGACAGGGTTCGGCTACACCTTC.

The chain employs TRBV27 and TRBJ2-5; a possible D gene is TRBD2 (6 bases). Trimming pared 7 bases from V and 4 bases from J, leaving 7 bases between. The CDR3 runs 11 residues. Looked up from germline, CDR1 is MNHEY and CDR2 is SMNVEV (reference sequence). In DNA form, the CDR3 reads TGTGCCAGCAAGGGACTAGAGACCCAGTACTTC. Translation: CASKGLETQYF.

The V gene is TRBV30, the J gene TRBJ1-3, with D hard to call. V lost 4 bases and J lost 0, with 16 bases in between. The CDR3 has 16 residues. Germline CDR1 and CDR2: GTSNPN and SVGIG (reference sequence). CDR3 protein: CAWMPAVRVSGNTIYF. For the CDR3, the DNA is TGTGCCTGGATGCCCGCGGTGAGGGTCTCTGGAAACACCATATATTTT.

This rearrangement joins TRBV5-1 to TRBJ2-2, with 8 bases matching TRBD2. V lost 3 bases, J lost 7 bases, and 14 bases stayed unmatched. Germline V gene sequence: CDR1 SGHRS, CDR2 YFSETQ. This CDR3 is built from 17 residues. For the CDR3, the DNA is TGCGCCAGCAGCTCCCCCCGTGGTAGCGGGGATCACGGGGAGCTGTTTTTT. Translating it yields CASSSPRGSGDHGELFF.

This clone appeared a few times. The rearrangement uses TRBV2 and TRBJ2-3; 10 bases align to TRBD2. The CDR3 is 17 amino acids. Trimming cost V 0 bases and J 3 bases; bases outside gene matches: 6. From germline, CDR1 is SNHLY and CDR2 FYNNEI. The CDR3 protein is CASSEARAGGRTDTQYF. Written as DNA, the CDR3 is TGTGCCAGCAGTGAAGCGCGAGCGGGGGGGCGTACAGATACGCAGTATTTT.

The CDR3: CASSLRGGRVETQYF. CDR3 DNA: TGTGCCAGCAGCTTGAGGGGGGGACGGGTAGAGACCCAGTACTTC. This sequence joins TRBV5-4 and TRBJ2-5; D possibly corresponds to TRBD2 (7 bases). The length of the CDR3 is 15 residues. CDR1 is SGHNT and CDR2 is YYREEE in the germline V gene (reference sequence). Trimming took 1 base from V and 4 from J, leaving 14 bases between them. The complete variable domain, with remaining parts taken from reference TRBV5-4 and TRBJ2-5, reads ETGVTQSPTHLIKTRGQQVTLRCSSQSGHNTVSWYQQALGQGPQFIFQYYREEENGRGNFPPRFSGLQFPNYSSELNVNALELDDSALYLCASSLRGGRVETQYFGPGTRLLVL.

This clone came up a few times. The chain's CDR3 is CSASPSNTEAFF. CDR3 in DNA: TGCAGCGCCTCCCCGTCGAACACTGAAGCTTTCTTT. V and J are TRBV29-1 and TRBJ1-1; D is unclear. Trimming took 7 bases from V and 1 from J, leaving 10 bases between them. Germline V gene sequence: CDR1 SQVTM, CDR2 ANQGSEA. The CDR3 covers 12 residues.

This rearrangement joins TRBV7-2 to TRBJ2-5, with 11 bases that match TRBD2. Looked up from germline, CDR1 is SGHTA and CDR2 is FQGNSA. This CDR3 contains 17 residues. V dropped 2 bases and J dropped 1; count of bases not matched to a gene: 6. The CDR3 loop is CASSLFASGGSQETQYF. The CDR3, as DNA: TGTGCCAGCAGCTTATTCGCTAGCGGGGGGTCCCAAGAGACCCAGTACTTC.

Comment on this clone: An end of the junction does not agree with germline; a read error may underlie this. This chain uses TRBV7-3 with TRBJ2-4; TRBD2 matches 12 bases. Germline CDR1 SGHTA, CDR2 FQGTGA. This CDR3 spans 19 amino acids. CDR3 amino acids: CASSSETSGGLLAKNSQYF. CDR3 bases: TGTGCCAGCAGCTCGGAGACTAGCGGGGGACTGCTAGCCAAAAACAGTCAGTACTTC.

The chain employs TRBV6-5 and TRBJ2-3; D may be TRBD2 (6 bases). CDR3 length: 14 residues. Germline loops: CDR1 MNHEY, CDR2 SVGAGI. Trimming removed 9 bases at V and 4 bases at J, with 17 bases between. The DNA of the CDR3 is TGTGCCAGTGCCTCGGGGTCGGGGGCAGATACGCAGTATTTT. It codes for CASASGSGADTQYF.

The chain employs TRBV6-1 and TRBJ2-7; TRBD2 agrees at 9 bases. Per germline, CDR1 MNHNS and CDR2 SASEGT. The trim removed 6 bases at V and 0 bases at J, leaving 6 bases unmatched. This CDR3 spans 15 amino acids. CDR3 sequence: CASRGGLATSYEQYF. The DNA of the CDR3 is TGTGCCAGCAGGGGGGGACTAGCTACCTCCTACGAGCAGTACTTC.

To note about this clone: The conserved phenylalanine or tryptophan is not found at the CDR3 terminus, so this likely reflects a read error. Because the CDR3's place on the DNA is in doubt, the DNA is left out and the CDR3 is given as listed by TCRdb. The V and J genes are TRBV20-1 and TRBJ1-2. Per germline, CDR1 DFQATT and CDR2 SNEGSKA (reference sequence). The CDR3 sequence runs 8 residues, both termini included. CDR3 protein: CSAIEGSL.

V is TRBV5-4 and J is TRBJ2-5, with TRBD2 identical over 7 bases. The CDR3 is 16 amino acids. Germline values: CDR1 SGHNT, CDR2 YYREEE (reference sequence). The trim removed 0 bases at V and 4 bases at J, leaving 9 bases unmatched. CDR3 amino acids: CASSLVGGGSGETQYF. In DNA form, the CDR3 reads TGTGCCAGCAGCTTGGTTGGGGGGGGGTCGGGAGAGACCCAGTACTTC.

The chain joins TRBV5-4 to TRBJ2-6; D may be TRBD1 (5 bases). Per germline, CDR1 SGHNT and CDR2 YYREEE (reference sequence). Trimming took off 6 bases at V and 4 bases at J, with 17 bases between the two ends. The CDR3 totals 16 residues. As DNA, the CDR3 is TGTGCCAGCACCCTTGGACACTCGCTGGGGGCCAACGTCCTGACTTTC. Protein sequence: CASTLGHSLGANVLTF.

This clone occurred once. The CDR3 region is CASSPSGGGETQYF. CDR3 coding DNA: TGTGCCAGCAGCCCAAGCGGGGGGGGAGAGACCCAGTACTTC. The rearrangement links TRBV7-2 to TRBJ2-5, with 10 bases that match TRBD2. This CDR3 contains 14 residues. CDR1 SGHTA and CDR2 FQGNSA come from the germline V gene. The V gene end was trimmed by 5 bases and the J gene end by 4 bases; junction bases not matched to a gene: 4. Using reference TRBV7-2 and TRBJ2-5 for the parts outside the CDR3, the full variable domain is GAGVSQSPSNKVTEKGKDVELRCDPISGHTALYWYRQSLGQGLEFLIYFQGNSAPDKSGLPSDRFSAERTGGSVSTLTIQRTQQEDSAVYLCASSPSGGGETQYFGPGTRLLVL.

The chain employs TRBV30 and TRBJ2-5; TRBD2 is a possible D gene (7 bases). Deletions cut 8 bases from V and 5 bases from J, with 18 bases between. Per the germline V gene, CDR1 is GTSNPN and CDR2 is SVGIG (reference sequence). The CDR3 extends over 13 amino acids. CDR3 sequence reads: CAQRSGGVETQYF. In DNA form, the CDR3 reads TGTGCCCAACGATCGGGGGGCGTGGAGACCCAGTACTTC. The entire variable domain, with the rest obtained from reference TRBV30 and TRBJ2-5, is as follows: SQTIHQWPATLVQPVGSPLSLECTVEGTSNPNLYWYRQAAGRGLQLLFYSVGIGQISSEVPQNLSASRPQDRQFILSSKKLLLSDSGFYLCAQRSGGVETQYFGPGTRLLVL.

The gene calls are TRBV18 and TRBJ1-1; maybe TRBD1 (5 bases). Trimming cost V 2 bases and J 5 bases, with 18 bases left between them. Germline CDR1 reads KGHSH; CDR2 reads LQKENI. This CDR3 has 16 residues. The CDR3, as DNA: TGTGCCAGCTCACCAGTACTGCTCAGGGCTGGAACTGAAGCTTTCTTT. Protein product: CASSPVLLRAGTEAFF.

The genes are TRBV9 and TRBJ2-1, with TRBD1 matching 10 bases. V lost 5 bases to trimming and J lost 6 bases; unmatched junction nucleotides: 8. CDR1 and CDR2 (germline): SGDLS, YYNGEE. The CDR3 is 15 residues long. The CDR3 DNA follows: TGTGCCAGCAGTCAACGGGACAGGGGTATCAATGAGCAGTTCTTC. Translation: CASSQRDRGINEQFF.

The chain recombines TRBV9 with TRBJ2-7; tentative D call: TRBD2 (6 bases). The length of the CDR3 is 13 residues. The V gene lost 2 bases and the J gene lost 5 bases, with 11 bases spanning the gap. Germline loops: CDR1 SGDLS, CDR2 YYNGEE. In DNA form, the CDR3 reads TGTGCCAGCAGCGTCGGTAGGGAGGACGAGCAGTACTTC. Translating gives CASSVGREDEQYF.

This clone was recorded a few times. The chain combines TRBV6-5 with TRBJ1-2; no clear D. Trimming removed 0 bases from V and 2 bases from J, with 10 bases in between. The CDR3 is made up of 15 amino acids. CDR1 and CDR2 (germline): MNHEY, SVGAGI. The CDR3 nucleotides are TGTGCCAGCAGTTACTCGAGTGCCGGGAACTATGGCTACACCTTC. Protein product: CASSYSSAGNYGYTF.